Following are 13 T cell receptor beta chains from one sample sequenced in a study of T cells in Graves' hyperthyroidism and ophthalmopathy. RNA transcripts provided the source from which TCR beta CDR3 regions were amplified. Initially, a first-round RT-PCR of the TCR CDR3 employed the HTBI primer set. Each CDR3 protein is one row after TCRdb ran MiXCR on the multiplex PCR reads. Among more than 350,000 distinct CDR3 sequences listed, about 15% were seen once. Sequenced: blood. Receptors originate from a woman aged 30 to 39 with Graves' hyperthyroidism that later progressed to Graves' ophthalmopathy.

This sequence joins TRBV2 and TRBJ2-3, with 8 bases aligning to TRBD1. Trimming at V came to 6 bases and at J to 0 bases, leaving 5 bases not matched to a gene. This CDR3 is built from 15 residues. Germline V lookup: CDR1 SNHLY, CDR2 FYNNEI. Here the CDR3 DNA reads TGTGCCAGCAGGCCTCGACAGGGGAGCACAGATACGCAGTATTTT. Translating it yields CASRPRQGSTDTQYF.

At least ten counts were recorded for this clonotype. The gene calls are TRBV28 and TRBJ1-2; D not resolved. Trimming stripped 3 bases from V and 8 bases from J, with 13 bases between. CDR3 length: 13 residues. The germline CDR1 and CDR2 sequences are MDHEN and SYDVKM. CDR3 residues: CASSLAGREGYTF. The CDR3 nucleotides read TGTGCCAGCAGTTTGGCAGGACGCGAAGGCTACACCTTC.

The table lists this clonotype with many counts. J is TRBJ2-2 and V is TRBV29-1; perhaps TRBD2 as D (5 bases). V was shortened by 3 bases and J by 3 bases, with 11 bases between the two germline ends. Germline assignment: CDR1 SQVTM and CDR2 ANQGSEA. This CDR3 spans 14 amino acids. The CDR3 spells CSVDVFGDTGELFF. CDR3 sequence (DNA): TGCAGCGTTGACGTTTTCGGGGACACCGGGGAGCTGTTTTTT.

This clonotype has a single count. The V and J genes are TRBV6-1 and TRBJ2-1, with 10 bases lining up with TRBD2. Trimming took 3 bases from V and 8 from J; bases not matched to a gene: 13. The germline CDR1 and CDR2 sequences are MNHNS and SASEGT. The CDR3 is 17 amino acids. The CDR3 sequence: CASSEPSGSGWLHEQFF. For the CDR3, the DNA is TGTGCCAGCAGTGAGCCTAGCGGGAGCGGGTGGTTGCATGAGCAGTTCTTC.

There are many counts of this clonotype. This rearrangement joins TRBV12-3 or TRBV12-4 to TRBJ1-1; D gene unclear. This CDR3 has 15 residues. V was trimmed by 2 bases and J by 4 bases, leaving 14 bases between them. The CDR3 region is CASSLLQGEGTEAFF. Written as DNA, the CDR3 is TGTGCCAGCAGTTTACTCCAAGGCGAGGGCACTGAAGCTTTCTTT.

This clonotype showed up many times. The genes are TRBV14 and TRBJ2-7; D gene unclear. The CDR3 is 14 amino acids. Germline CDR1 SGHDN, CDR2 FVKESK. Deletions cut 3 bases from V and 3 bases from J, with 12 bases between. The CDR3 reads CASSQWGNNYEQYF. As DNA, the CDR3 is TGTGCCAGCAGCCAGTGGGGTAACAACTACGAGCAGTACTTC.

This clonotype has at least ten counts. The chain carries TRBV28 and TRBJ2-1; 8 bases are a match to TRBD1. The junction had 8 bases not matched to a gene; V was cut back by 6 bases and J by 1 base. The CDR3 is 16 amino acids. The germline CDR1 and CDR2 sequences are MDHEN and SYDVKM. The CDR3 nucleotides are TGTGCCAGCAGCCCGGGACAGGATAAGTCCTACAATGAGCAGTTCTTC. As protein: CASSPGQDKSYNEQFF.

Details on this clonotype: A clone one base away is much larger, so this may be a read error. This rearrangement joins TRBV9 to TRBJ2-1, with TRBD2 matching over 7 bases. This CDR3 has 14 residues. Germline CDR1 reads SGDLS; CDR2 reads YYNGEE. CDR3 residues: CASSVRDYYDEQFF. The CDR3 DNA reads as TGTGCCAGCAGCGTCCGGGACTACTACGATGAGCAGTTCTTC.

Only a few counts were recorded for this clonotype. The rearrangement joins TRBV19 to TRBJ2-1; 12 bases agree with TRBD1. V was clipped by 10 bases and J by 8 bases; unmatched bases: 9. The germline CDR1 and CDR2 sequences are LNHDA and SQIVND (reference sequence). This CDR3 spans 14 amino acids. The CDR3 nucleotides are TGTGCCACCCAAGGGACAGGGGGCCAACATGAGCAGTTCTTC. This codes for CATQGTGGQHEQFF.

This clonotype was counted ten times or more. The chain is built from TRBV20-1 and TRBJ2-1, with TRBD2 matching 13 bases. V lost 2 bases and J lost 0; bases outside the gene matches: 19. CDR1 and CDR2 from the germline V gene are DFQATT and SNEGSKA (reference sequence). The CDR3 consists of 22 residues. The CDR3 is CSARIRGRLAGGHYSSYNEQFF. CDR3 nucleotide sequence: TGCAGTGCTAGAATTAGGGGAAGACTAGCGGGAGGACACTATAGCTCCTACAATGAGCAGTTCTTC.

This clonotype was counted many times. This rearrangement joins TRBV2 to TRBJ2-3, with 7 bases aligning to TRBD1. The germline gives CDR1 SNHLY, CDR2 FYNNEI. The CDR3 is 13 amino acids. V lost 8 bases to trimming and J lost 2 bases; unmatched junction nucleotides: 4. CDR3 loop: CASRRGITDTQYF. The DNA of the CDR3 is TGTGCCAGCCGCAGGGGGATCACAGATACGCAGTATTTT.

In its sample, this clonotype was seen a few times. The chain couples TRBV29-1 to TRBJ1-1; TRBD1 might be the D (6 bases). With 7 bases removed from V and 7 bases from J, the gap between germline ends came to 13 bases. The V gene's germline CDR1 is SQVTM and CDR2 ANQGSEA. The CDR3 loop spans 11 amino acids. This CDR3 is CSGELTGEAFF. In DNA, the CDR3 is TGCAGCGGAGAACTGACAGGTGAAGCTTTCTTT.

This clonotype was detected ten times or more. The gene calls are TRBV29-1 and TRBJ2-7, with TRBD2 matching over 11 bases. The CDR3 contains 16 residues. Germline assignment: CDR1 SQVTM and CDR2 ANQGSEA. V lost 1 base to trimming and J lost 3 bases; unmatched junction nucleotides: 8. The CDR3 nucleotides read TGCAGCGTTGAAGGACTAGCGGGACAACAGGACTACGAGCAGTACTTC. It is translated as CSVEGLAGQQDYEQYF.